This entry lists 25 T cell receptor beta chains sequenced from one sample in a study of T-cell reconstitution after alpha-beta-depleted transplantation in children. Unique molecular identifiers were used to barcode this TCRbeta library. TCRdb reprocessed the PCR reads with MiXCR, giving one entry per CDR3 protein. The sample consists of 150,000 to 250,000 distinct CDR3 sequences, about 14% of them appearing once. Source: PBMCs from the stem cell graft donor, taken from the stem cell graft. The receptor source for this set is a human donor who donated a stem cell graft to a child with acute lymphoblastic leukemia.

This clonotype has at least ten counts. The V and J genes are TRBV11-2 and TRBJ2-1; 8 nucleotides agree with TRBD2. Losses at the gene ends were 5 bases for V and 10 bases for J; bases not matched to a gene: 10. This CDR3 is 14 amino acids long. Per germline, CDR1 SGHAT and CDR2 FQNNGV. CDR3 residues: CASSLQRESGEQFF. CDR3 bases: TGTGCCAGCAGCCTCCAGCGGGAGAGCGGCGAGCAGTTCTTC.

V is TRBV20-1 and J is TRBJ2-2, with 10 bases aligning to TRBD2. With 3 bases clipped from V and 3 bases from J, the junction kept 10 bases outside the gene matches. The CDR3 contains 17 residues. Germline lookup yields CDR1 DFQATT and CDR2 SNEGSKA (reference sequence). CDR3 sequence: CSARRAGGPRDTGELFF. CDR3 nucleotide sequence: TGCAGTGCTAGGAGAGCGGGAGGGCCTAGGGACACCGGGGAGCTGTTTTTT.

This clonotype was seen repeatedly, ten times or more. The V call is TRBV12-3 or TRBV12-4, the J call TRBJ1-5; D is possibly TRBD1 (6 bases). Trimming stripped 1 base from V and 1 base from J, with 11 bases between. The CDR3 runs to 16 residues. The CDR3 coding sequence is TGTGCCAGCAGTTTAGAGGGGGGTGAGAGCAATCAGCCCCAGCATTTT. Amino acids: CASSLEGGESNQPQHF.

At least ten counts were recorded for this clonotype. V gene TRBV28 combines with J gene TRBJ2-2, with D possibly matching TRBD1 (6 bases). With 5 bases removed from V and 1 base from J, the gap between germline ends came to 8 bases. Germline CDR1 MDHEN, CDR2 SYDVKM. This CDR3 is 14 amino acids long. The CDR3 spells CASSGQQNTGELFF. The CDR3 DNA reads as TGTGCCAGCAGTGGACAGCAGAACACCGGGGAGCTGTTTTTT. The complete variable domain, with remaining parts taken from reference TRBV28 and TRBJ2-2, reads DVKVTQSSRYLVKRTGEKVFLECVQDMDHENMFWYRQDPGLGLRLIYFSYDVKMKEKGDIPEGYSVSREKKERFSLILESASTNQTSMYLCASSGQQNTGELFFGEGSRLTVL.

In this sample, this clonotype turned up many times. The chain carries TRBV7-8 and TRBJ1-2; a possible D gene is TRBD1 (6 bases). CDR1 SGHVS and CDR2 FQNEAQ come from the germline V gene. There are 15 residues in the CDR3. The ends were cut back, 5 bases at V and 5 bases at J, with 18 bases in the middle. The CDR3: CASSRARGGGYGYTF. CDR3 bases: TGTGCCAGCAGCCGAGCTAGGGGGGGTGGATATGGCTACACCTTC.

This clonotype was observed at least ten times. The chain employs TRBV29-1 and TRBJ1-2; no clear D. Germline V gives CDR1 SQVTM, CDR2 ANQGSEA. This CDR3 is 12 amino acids long. Trimming left V 3 bases short and J 7 bases short, with 12 bases between. DNA for the CDR3: TGCAGCGTTGACACCACAAAGGGTGGCTACACCTTC. This translates into CSVDTTKGGYTF.

This clonotype has a count of ten or more. The chain is built from TRBV5-1 and TRBJ2-5, with D hard to call. The CDR3 has 15 residues. The germline V gene encodes CDR1 SGHRS and CDR2 YFSETQ. V shed 4 bases and J shed 2 bases, with 15 bases lying between them. DNA of the CDR3: TGCGCCAGCAGCCCCCGGGTGTCCGAACAAGAGACCCAGTACTTC. Translation: CASSPRVSEQETQYF.

The sample holds many counts of this clonotype. The chain joins TRBV5-1 to TRBJ1-4; possible D gene TRBD1, 5 bases. Trimming cost V 2 bases and J 8 bases, with 16 bases left between them. This CDR3 contains 15 residues. Germline values: CDR1 SGHRS, CDR2 YFSETQ. The CDR3 DNA is TGCGCCAGCAGCTTTAGCCTTGACAGATCCGAAAAACTGTTTTTT. Residues: CASSFSLDRSEKLFF.

In its sample, this clonotype was seen many times. The chain links TRBV5-1 to TRBJ2-1, with 8 bases lining up with TRBD2. V was pared by 2 bases and J by 4 bases, with 8 bases of the junction left unmatched. Germline CDR1 reads SGHRS; CDR2 reads YFSETQ. The CDR3 consists of 16 residues. CDR3 in amino acids: CASSLAGLVDYNEQFF. The CDR3 DNA is TGCGCCAGCAGCTTAGCGGGACTAGTGGATTACAATGAGCAGTTCTTC.

This sequence joins TRBV29-1 and TRBJ1-1, with TRBD1 as a possible D gene (6 bases). CDR1 and CDR2 (germline): SQVTM, ANQGSEA. The V and J ends lost 5 bases and 4 bases respectively, with 14 bases between them. The CDR3 contains 13 residues. The CDR3 region has the DNA TGCAGCGTTATTGACAGGCCGGCCACTGAAGCTTTCTTT. Translated, it gives CSVIDRPATEAFF.

Turning to this clonotype: Since a much larger clone is just one base distant, this may be a read error. The CDR3 spells CASSGLGLLDIQYF. CDR3 DNA sequence: TGTGCCAGCAGTGGGCTCGGACTGCTTGACATTCAGTACTTC. The rearrangement links TRBV12-3 or TRBV12-4 to TRBJ2-4; weak D call: TRBD2 (5 bases). CDR3 size: 14 residues. The ends were cut back, 5 bases at V and 8 bases at J, with 16 bases in the middle.

This clonotype was picked up many times. The rearrangement uses TRBV10-3 and TRBJ1-1, with D maybe TRBD1 (6 bases). CDR1 is ENHRY, CDR2 SYGVKD, per germline. CDR3 length: 13 amino acids. Between the trimmed V and J ends, which lost 10 bases and 0 bases, there was a span of 12 bases. CDR3 region: CATSGELNTEAFF. CDR3 DNA: TGTGCCACCTCAGGGGAACTGAACACTGAAGCTTTCTTT.

This chain joins TRBV4-1 and TRBJ2-2, with unresolved D. CDR3 length: 18 residues. Per the germline V gene, CDR1 is MGHRA and CDR2 is YSYEKL. V lost 0 bases and J lost 0, with 14 bases in between. This CDR3 is CASSQDGPMFANTGELFF. The CDR3 nucleotides read TGCGCCAGCAGCCAAGATGGGCCGATGTTCGCGAACACCGGGGAGCTGTTTTTT.

This clonotype was observed a handful of times. The gene calls are TRBV7-8 and TRBJ2-1; 8 bases fit TRBD2. The CDR3 sequence is 15 residues long. Trimming removed 2 bases from V and 7 bases from J; junction bases left unmatched: 7. Germline assignment: CDR1 SGHVS and CDR2 FQNEAQ. CDR3 protein: CASSLSGSLGNEQFF. The CDR3, as DNA: TGTGCCAGCAGCTTAAGCGGGAGTTTGGGGAATGAGCAGTTCTTC.

At least ten counts were recorded for this clonotype. This chain links TRBV5-6 with TRBJ2-5; D remains ambiguous. CDR1 SGHDT and CDR2 YYEEEE come from the germline V gene. The CDR3 sequence is 15 residues long. Trimming stripped 0 bases from V and 6 bases from J, with 15 bases between. The CDR3 DNA reads TGTGCCAGCAGCTTGGGTTCAGTTCGGACGCAGACCCAGTACTTC. Translation: CASSLGSVRTQTQYF.

The chain couples TRBV5-1 to TRBJ2-7; the D gene could be TRBD1 or TRBD2 (5 bases each). The germline V gene encodes CDR1 SGHRS and CDR2 YFSETQ. CDR3 size: 12 residues. V was trimmed by 7 bases and J by 5 bases, leaving 13 bases between them. This CDR3 is CASRGLFHEQYF. The CDR3 nucleotides read TGCGCCAGCCGGGGCCTTTTTCACGAGCAGTACTTC.

This clonotype was observed many times. The genes are TRBV5-1 and TRBJ2-1, with D unclear. The CDR3 runs 13 residues. CDR1 is SGHRS and CDR2 is YFSETQ in the germline V gene. V was shortened by 5 bases and J by 5 bases, with 11 bases between the two germline ends. In DNA, the CDR3 is TGCGCCAGCAGGTTCCGTTGGGACAATGAGCAGTTCTTC. Amino acids: CASRFRWDNEQFF.

This clonotype was recorded at least ten times. The chain is built from TRBV20-1 and TRBJ1-1; tentative D call: TRBD1 (6 bases). Germline CDR1 DFQATT, CDR2 SNEGSKA (reference sequence). Between the trimmed V and J ends, which lost 5 bases and 7 bases, there was a span of 11 bases. This CDR3 has 11 residues. CDR3 protein: CSARGTLEAFF. CDR3 DNA sequence: TGCAGTGCTCGAGGGACACTTGAAGCTTTCTTT.

This clonotype appeared many times. The CDR3 spells CASSSWGQVNTEAFF. CDR3 in DNA: TGTGCCAGCAGCTCCTGGGGACAGGTCAACACTGAAGCTTTCTTT. The gene calls are TRBV7-8 and TRBJ1-1, with TRBD1 matching over 8 bases. Germline CDR1 reads SGHVS; CDR2 reads FQNEAQ. The J segment lost 2 bases and the V segment lost 4 bases, leaving 6 bases of the junction unmatched. This CDR3 is 15 amino acids long.

This clonotype appeared many times. This sequence joins TRBV6-5 and TRBJ2-2; the D is unclear. V was cut by 2 bases and J by 2 bases, with 9 bases left in between. Germline lookup yields CDR1 MNHEY and CDR2 SVGAGI. The CDR3 spans 15 residues. CDR3 residues: CASSYMGINTGELFF. CDR3 sequence (DNA): TGTGCCAGCAGTTACATGGGAATTAACACCGGGGAGCTGTTTTTT.

This clonotype came up many times. The chain recombines TRBV28 with TRBJ2-7, with D possibly matching TRBD2 (5 bases). Germline loops: CDR1 MDHEN, CDR2 SYDVKM. V was clipped by 2 bases and J by 0 bases, with 23 bases between them. CDR3 length: 19 amino acids. CDR3: CASSLTLRTSSQLSYEQYF. As DNA, the CDR3 is TGTGCCAGCAGTTTAACTCTCAGGACCTCTAGCCAACTCTCCTACGAGCAGTACTTC.

The gene calls are TRBV4-2 and TRBJ2-1; 8 positions agree with TRBD2. CDR3 length: 17 residues. Trimming removed 3 bases from V and 4 bases from J; junction bases left unmatched: 11. Germline-derived CDR1 and CDR2 are LGHNA and YNFKEQ. The CDR3 DNA reads as TGTGCCAGCAGCCAGGCTCCGGGACTAGGAATTTACAATGAGCAGTTCTTC. Translation gives CASSQAPGLGIYNEQFF.

The V gene is TRBV20-1, the J gene TRBJ2-2, with 7 bases lining up with TRBD2. The CDR3 sequence is 14 residues long. Germline loops: CDR1 DFQATT, CDR2 SNEGSKA (reference sequence). V dropped 0 bases and J dropped 4; count of bases not matched to a gene: 2. CDR3 DNA: TGCAGTGCTAGAGAAGCGGGGCTCACCGGGGAGCTGTTTTTT. It codes for CSAREAGLTGELFF.

This clonotype was found many times. The chain is built from TRBV27 and TRBJ2-5, with D tentatively TRBD1 (6 bases). CDR3 length: 15 amino acids. Trimming shortened V by 2 bases and J by 2 bases, and 12 bases separated the two germline ends. Germline CDR1 and CDR2: MNHEY and SMNVEV (reference sequence). The CDR3 loop is CASSLLTGAQETQYF. The CDR3 DNA follows: TGTGCCAGCAGTTTACTGACAGGAGCTCAAGAGACCCAGTACTTC.

As for this clonotype: One base away lies a much larger clone, so this may be a sequencing read error. The chain recombines TRBV29-1 with TRBJ2-5; D unclear. CDR3 length: 12 amino acids. Germline V lookup: CDR1 SQVTM, CDR2 ANQGSEA. In nucleotides, the CDR3 is TGCAGCGTTGGTTCAGCCCAAGAGACCCACTACTTC. It translates to CSVGSAQETHYF.